This T cell receptor (beta chain) was recovered during a study of vaccination and CD4 T cells after COVID-19. Study results and limitations: In convalescent patients, a median approximately 90% of reactive clones appeared only post-vaccination.

Germline CDR1 SGHAT, CDR2 FQNNGV. Trimming removed 8 bases from V and 1 base from J, with 13 bases in between. This CDR3 comprises 14 residues. The study sequenced cultured CD4+ T cell DNA using the Oncomine TCR Beta short-read assay. Scientists extracted genomic DNA from CD4+ T cells grown in culture. TCRdb re-called the PCR reads through MiXCR, storing one row per CDR3 protein. The table lists 17,000 or so distinct CDR3 sequences, around 59% of them singletons. A remark on this clonotype: Antigen unknown.

This sample's treatment: roughly 11-day PBMC culture with coronavirus spike peptide pools or control peptides (ViraFEST assay). The V gene is TRBV11-2, the J gene TRBJ2-3, with D unresolved. This TCR was recovered from a human donor who had recovered from COVID-19. Sequencing was performed on CD4+ T cells from blood, cultured in vitro. The CDR3 nucleotides read TGTGCCAGCCAGTTCTCACTTCGCACAGATACGCAGTATTTT. Protein sequence: CASQFSLRTDTQYF. Full variable domain (missing parts from reference TRBV11-2 and TRBJ2-3): EAGVAQSPRYKIIEKRQSVAFWCNPISGHATLYWYQQILGQGPKLLIQFQNNGVVDDSQLPKDRFSAERLKGVDSTLKIQPAKLEDSAVYLCASQFSLRTDTQYFGPGTRLTVL.